Shown below are 11 T cell receptor beta chains from a single sample sequenced in a study of cytotoxic CD8 clonotypes in ibrutinib-treated CLL. This table comes from immunoSEQ multiplex PCR, and its TCRdb copy is limited to in-frame clones, with some not included. The top ten hold 28% of the sample, which has tens of thousands of clones, roughly 70% seen once. The sequenced sample was PBMCs, obtained after 24 months of ibrutinib treatment. The receptors derive from a human donor with chronic lymphocytic leukemia.

The V and J genes are TRBV18 and TRBJ1-1; TRBD1 agrees at 7 bases. Trimming removed 6 bases from V and 0 bases from J; junction bases left unmatched: 10. The germline V gene has CDR1 KGHSH and CDR2 LQKENI. The CDR3 has 16 residues. The CDR3: CASSPGQSFMNTEAFF. The CDR3 DNA sequence: TGTGCCAGCTCCCCGGGACAGAGTTTTATGAACACTGAAGCTTTCTTT.

This chain connects TRBV6-5 to TRBJ1-4, with 7 bases matching TRBD1. The CDR3 length is 14 residues. V shed 5 bases, J shed 4 bases, and the junction held 4 bases outside the gene matches. Germline-derived CDR1 and CDR2 are MNHEY and SVGAGI. The CDR3 sequence: CASSKGQINEKLFF. CDR3 coding DNA: TGTGCCAGCAGTAAGGGACAGATTAATGAAAAACTGTTTTTT.

Only a few counts were recorded for this clone. This rearrangement joins TRBV11-3 to TRBJ1-1; D is unresolved. This CDR3 has 13 residues. Germline assignment: CDR1 SGHNT and CDR2 YENEEA. The V and J ends lost 2 bases and 1 base respectively, with 5 bases between them. The CDR3 bases are TGTGCCAGCAGCTTATTGGGGAACACTGAAGCTTTCTTT. Its translation is CASSLLGNTEAFF.

The genes are TRBV19 and TRBJ1-1; 7 bases are shared with TRBD1. The V segment lost 1 base and the J segment 5 bases; nucleotides outside the gene matches: 7. The CDR3 is made up of 15 amino acids. Germline assignment: CDR1 LNHDA and CDR2 SQIVND (reference sequence). The CDR3 spells CASSIAQGGRTEAFF. For the CDR3, the DNA is TGTGCCAGTAGTATAGCCCAGGGGGGCAGGACTGAAGCTTTCTTT.

The CDR3 DNA sequence: TGTGCCAGCAGGGCAGGTGGTCCAGGGGGCTCCTACGAGCAGTACTTC. Translating gives CASRAGGPGGSYEQYF. The chain uses TRBV7-8 and TRBJ2-7; 7 bases agree with TRBD1. V was clipped by 6 bases and J by 0 bases; unmatched bases: 11. The germline V gene has CDR1 SGHVS and CDR2 FQNEAQ. The CDR3 loop spans 16 amino acids.

The chain employs TRBV5-6 and TRBJ2-7, with D possibly being TRBD2 (6 bases). Germline values: CDR1 SGHDT, CDR2 YYEEEE. The CDR3 is 12 amino acids. V lost 5 bases, J lost 7 bases, and 13 bases lay in between. The CDR3 nucleotides read TGTGCCAGCAGAAAGGCGGGGTATGAGCAGTACTTC. It is translated as CASRKAGYEQYF.

The chain employs TRBV19 and TRBJ1-5; D is undetermined. There are 16 residues in the CDR3. Germline V gene sequence: CDR1 LNHDA, CDR2 SQIVND (reference sequence). V lost 2 bases, J lost 1 base, and 12 bases lay in between. In nucleotides, the CDR3 is TGTGCCAGTAGTATAAAGGGCGGACGGAGCAATCAGCCCCAGCATTTT. Protein: CASSIKGGRSNQPQHF.

The J gene is TRBJ2-1, the V gene TRBV25-1, with 9 bases matching TRBD2. Trimming removed 3 bases from V and 5 bases from J; junction bases left unmatched: 5. There are 15 residues in the CDR3. The germline gives CDR1 MGHDK, CDR2 SYGVNS. The CDR3 region is CASSDRGLAHNEQFF. CDR3 sequence (DNA): TGTGCCAGCAGTGATCGCGGACTAGCGCACAATGAGCAGTTCTTC.

This clone turned up a few times. V and J are TRBV18 and TRBJ2-3, with D possibly matching TRBD1 (5 bases). The V end lost 4 bases, the J end lost 1 base, and 6 bases lay between the germline ends. The CDR3 consists of 13 residues. Per germline, CDR1 KGHSH and CDR2 LQKENI. CDR3 protein: CASSQQGTDTQYF. The CDR3 bases are TGTGCCAGCTCACAACAGGGCACAGATACGCAGTATTTT.

The J gene is TRBJ2-4, the V gene TRBV20-1; 8 nucleotides agree with TRBD1. Germline CDR1 is DFQATT and CDR2 is SNEGSKA (reference sequence). V lost 5 bases and J lost 15; bases outside the gene matches: 9. The CDR3 is 11 residues long. The CDR3 DNA reads as TGCAGTGCTCCTGACACGACAGGGGTGTACTTC. Its protein product is CSAPDTTGVYF.

This clone was recorded many times. CDR3 in amino acids: CASSFRRAEQFF. CDR3 nucleotide sequence: TGCGCCAGCAGCTTCCGGCGGGCTGAGCAGTTCTTC. The gene calls are TRBV5-1 and TRBJ2-1, with D possibly being TRBD2 (5 bases). The CDR3 runs 12 residues. V was clipped by 2 bases and J by 9 bases, with 9 bases between them. The germline gives CDR1 SGHRS, CDR2 YFSETQ.